This entry features one T cell receptor (beta chain) sequence. Per the original methods: Amplified reference gene primers provided the basis for estimating nucleated cell counts. Produced via immunoSEQ multiplex PCR; TCRdb's table is partial and in-frame only. The DNA gave D and trimming, while V, J and clone size come from that table. Of about 100,000 clones listed, more than 75% are singletons. These data are taken from a study of blood T cell repertoires in COVID-19. Looking at the study overall: The origin of the acute and convalescent COVID-19 samples was the United States, Italy and Spain. Nucleic acid was either cDNA or gDNA, and it came from T cells, B-cell-depleted T cells, or PBMCs.

V shed 0 bases and J 4 bases; nucleotides not matched to a gene: 9. The CDR3 spans 19 residues. CDR1 and CDR2 (germline): SGDLS, YYNGEE. This sequence originates from a human donor in a cohort sampled during active COVID-19. The sequencing sample was made of peripheral blood. V is TRBV9 and J is TRBJ2-1; 14 bases line up with TRBD2. In DNA form, the CDR3 reads TGTGCCAGCAGCGTAGTCGGAGGGACTAGCGGGAGTTTATACAATGAGCAGTTCTTC. It encodes CASSVVGGTSGSLYNEQFF.